This TCR beta chain originates from a study of early stage breast cancer tumors. Study-wide results and limits: Tumor and normal breast were distinguished via blood comparison in about 90% of the 16 patients.

Sequenced by immunoSEQ multiplex PCR; TCRdb stores in-frame clones only, minus some. Of about 41,000 clones listed, about 78% are singletons. Germline V gene data show CDR1 as LGHNA and CDR2 as YNFKEQ. CDR3 length: 15 amino acids. V lost 4 bases and J lost 0, with 12 bases in between. Points on this clone: Its antigen remains unidentified.

The rearrangement links TRBV4-2 to TRBJ1-1; possible D gene TRBD1, 6 bases. Specimen: blood. The clonotype was recovered from a person aged 45-60 years with breast cancer. In nucleotides, the CDR3 is TGTGCCAGCAGCCGGGACATACATATGAACACTGAAGCTTTCTTT. This sequence encodes CASSRDIHMNTEAFF.